This T cell receptor beta chain was documented in a study of blood T cells in healthy people across ages. Trimming took off 1 base at V and 3 bases at J, with 6 bases between the two ends. Looked up from germline, CDR1 is SEHNR and CDR2 is FQNEAQ (reference sequence). The CDR3 runs 13 residues. Combining a sample-barcoded 5' primer with a J-beta primer mix, a second PCR ran for 7 to 11 cycles. One entry per CDR3 protein, called by TCRdb with MiXCR from the 5' RACE reads. The table lists over 950,000 distinct CDR3 sequences, 35% to 45% of them singletons, with roughly 13% in the top ten. The sequenced material came from blood. The receptor was isolated from a man between 18 and 29 years old in good health. V and J are TRBV7-9 and TRBJ1-2; no definite D call. This CDR3 reads CASSLDDYYGYTF. In DNA, the CDR3 is TGTGCCAGCAGCTTAGACGACTACTATGGCTACACCTTC. The full variable domain, with the rest looked up from reference TRBV7-9 and TRBJ1-2, is DTGVSQNPRHKITKRGQNVTFRCDPISEHNRLYWYRQTLGQGPEFLTYFQNEAQLEKSRLLSDRFSAERPKGSFSTLEIQRTEQGDSAMYLCASSLDDYYGYTFGSGTRLTVV.